The clone carrying this T cell receptor (beta chain) was seen a few times. Antigen specificity is unknown. The data were taken from a study of identical twins. Broader study findings: Fewer insertions were carried by abundant cord blood beta clonotypes, but none was seen in memory repertoires.

V lost 4 bases and J lost 2, with 8 bases in between. Per germline, CDR1 MRHNA and CDR2 SNTAGT. The CDR3 contains 13 residues. A single record per CDR3 protein comes from TCRdb applying MiXCR to the 5' RACE reads. The data contain hundreds of thousands of distinct CDR3 sequences, less than 9% of them singletons. This sample was also put to use in a study of yellow fever vaccine responses in identical twins. From that paper: As reported, the vaccine T cell response of twins seemed partly convergent and partly personalized.

Sequenced: memory (CD45RO+) T cells sorted from blood. The rearrangement uses TRBV6-4 and TRBJ2-5; D unresolved. This TCR was sampled from a woman aged 18-29 years in good health. The CDR3 loop is CASSAAEQETQYF. In DNA, the CDR3 is TGTGCCAGCAGTGCGGCGGAACAAGAGACCCAGTACTTC.